The present TCR beta chain was sequenced within a study of response to subunit inactivated influenza vaccine. With respect to this clonotype: The antigen remains unidentified.

The V end lost 4 bases, the J end lost 4 bases, and 18 bases lay between the germline ends. In germline, CDR1 is SGHTS, CDR2 YDEGEE. The CDR3 contains 16 residues. Whole-study results and caveats: New T cells are recruited in small numbers by each seasonal influenza vaccination, according to the authors' suggestion.

Each CDR3 protein gets one entry after TCRdb re-called the RT-PCR reads with MiXCR. The repertoire holds some 850,000 distinct CDR3 sequences, with roughly 20% as singletons. The receptor was isolated from a man in his forties or fifties who received an inactivated influenza vaccine. Specimen: PBMCs from blood, collected approximately 5 days after vaccination. V and J are TRBV5-8 and TRBJ2-1, with a possible D match to TRBD2 (6 bases). The CDR3 DNA follows: TGTGCCAGCAGCCGCGGTGAGGGACTTACATACAATGAGCAGTTCTTC. Protein: CASSRGEGLTYNEQFF.